This TCR beta chain was sequenced during a study of T cell responses to AZD1222 COVID-19 vaccine. Study observations and caveats: Vaccine-associated CD4 TCRs ranged over spike, dominating at 160-218 and 743-854.

This clone has just one count. The target antigen is unknown. The repertoire was sequenced with immunoSEQ multiplex PCR; TCRdb's copy has only in-frame clones and lacks some. This sample has over 100,000 clones, with over 75% found just once. Germline-derived CDR1 and CDR2 are SGHRS and YFSETQ. The junction had 10 bases not matched to a gene; V was cut back by 4 bases and J by 5 bases. The CDR3 runs to 16 residues. The source was peripheral blood, collected on day 0 of AZD1222 vaccination. The rearrangement links TRBV5-1 to TRBJ1-4, with 8 bases lining up with TRBD1. This receptor was obtained from an adult in good health. The CDR3 region has the DNA TGCGCCAGCAGCCAAACCAGGGGGCGCGTCAATGAAAAACTGTTTTTT. Its translation is CASSQTRGRVNEKLFF.